This is a list of T cell receptor beta chains from one sample in a study of T-cell reconstitution after alpha-beta-depleted transplantation in children. TCRdb processed the PCR reads anew with MiXCR; each CDR3 protein has one entry. The table includes fewer than 400,000 distinct CDR3 sequences, roughly 20% detected once. The specimen was PBMCs from the stem cell graft donor, collected from the stem cell graft. The receptors come from a human donor who donated a stem cell graft to a child with acute myeloid leukemia. CDR3s leave out the opening cysteine and the closing phenylalanine or tryptophan. The order of the fields is clone size, V gene, D gene, CDR3 protein. A D gene is named only where the DNA matches it firmly. Clone size is given for some rows only: seen once, a few or many times, or a class if the clone is expanded.

clone_size: NA
v_call: TRBV29-1
d_call: NA
cdr3_aa: SVEHLGAETQY

clone_size: many
v_call: TRBV20-1
d_call: TRBD2
cdr3_aa: SARAGGSRSYEQY

clone_size: few
v_call: TRBV29-1
d_call: TRBD1
cdr3_aa: SAVGTGGARNYGYT

clone_size: NA
v_call: TRBV3-1
d_call: NA
cdr3_aa: ASSQEVPGRRNTIY

clone_size: once
v_call: TRBV5-6
d_call: NA
cdr3_aa: ASSLLGGGTADYEQY

clone_size: NA
v_call: TRBV12-3/TRBV12-4
d_call: NA
cdr3_aa: ASSRPGGNWEKLF

clone_size: NA
v_call: TRBV13
d_call: TRBD1
cdr3_aa: ASSSIRQGYGYT

clone_size: few
v_call: TRBV10-2
d_call: TRBD2
cdr3_aa: ASRVGLAGSYEQY

clone_size: many
v_call: TRBV20-1
d_call: NA
cdr3_aa: SASQIRKGTTDTQY

clone_size: NA
v_call: TRBV20-1
d_call: TRBD2
cdr3_aa: SAKASGRLDDQF

clone_size: few
v_call: TRBV25-1
d_call: NA
cdr3_aa: ASSIQPQH

clone_size: few
v_call: TRBV9
d_call: TRBD2
cdr3_aa: ASTRGGEQETQY

clone_size: few
v_call: TRBV2
d_call: NA
cdr3_aa: ASTRDTDTQY

clone_size: many
v_call: TRBV7-9
d_call: TRBD2
cdr3_aa: ASSLTSGDNEQF

clone_size: few
v_call: TRBV9
d_call: NA
cdr3_aa: ASSVARGGVSYNEQF

clone_size: many
v_call: TRBV29-1
d_call: NA
cdr3_aa: SVGGQYSYEQY

clone_size: NA
v_call: TRBV7-2
d_call: NA
cdr3_aa: ASSAGNRYEQY

clone_size: few
v_call: TRBV5-1
d_call: TRBD1
cdr3_aa: ASSPTGVTKNIQY

clone_size: NA
v_call: TRBV12-3/TRBV12-4
d_call: TRBD2
cdr3_aa: ASSSPGTSSYNEQF

clone_size: few
v_call: TRBV6-5
d_call: NA
cdr3_aa: ASSYRLGTYNEQF

clone_size: many
v_call: TRBV20-1
d_call: TRBD2
cdr3_aa: SASGTSASTDTQY

clone_size: few
v_call: TRBV20-1
d_call: TRBD2
cdr3_aa: SAVQTSAYNEQF

clone_size: NA
v_call: TRBV12-3/TRBV12-4
d_call: TRBD2
cdr3_aa: ASSGWGGSFDEQF

clone_size: few
v_call: TRBV6-2/TRBV6-3
d_call: TRBD2
cdr3_aa: ASNLAGGFEQF

clone_size: NA
v_call: TRBV12-3/TRBV12-4
d_call: TRBD2
cdr3_aa: ASSLRVAGGGGNTGELF

clone_size: few
v_call: TRBV15
d_call: NA
cdr3_aa: ATSRDPQGGGTGNEQF

clone_size: few
v_call: TRBV28
d_call: TRBD2
cdr3_aa: ASSFGLAWIETQY

clone_size: many
v_call: TRBV20-1
d_call: TRBD2
cdr3_aa: SASPLAGGLYEQF

clone_size: few
v_call: TRBV10-3
d_call: NA
cdr3_aa: AISDLDRSSNQPQH

clone_size: NA
v_call: TRBV11-2
d_call: TRBD2
cdr3_aa: ASSPGTSGRASIETQY

clone_size: few
v_call: TRBV20-1
d_call: NA
cdr3_aa: SANSGFASTDTQY

clone_size: NA
v_call: TRBV29-1
d_call: TRBD1
cdr3_aa: SVEDGKQGNQPQH

clone_size: once
v_call: TRBV3-1
d_call: NA
cdr3_aa: ASSTLFEQF

clone_size: few
v_call: TRBV4-1
d_call: NA
cdr3_aa: ASSQVLRRSTRSYNEQF

clone_size: few
v_call: TRBV28
d_call: TRBD2
cdr3_aa: ASSSDIAGVVLYEQY

clone_size: few
v_call: TRBV13
d_call: TRBD1
cdr3_aa: ASSPLGTAYEQY

clone_size: NA
v_call: TRBV27
d_call: TRBD2
cdr3_aa: ASSWTSGVGNEQF

clone_size: NA
v_call: TRBV6-2/TRBV6-3
d_call: NA
cdr3_aa: ASSYMGGNQPQH

clone_size: NA
v_call: TRBV28
d_call: TRBD1
cdr3_aa: ASSSWGGTGDTVEQF

clone_size: few
v_call: TRBV20-1
d_call: NA
cdr3_aa: SARAVSYEQY

clone_size: NA
v_call: TRBV2
d_call: TRBD1
cdr3_aa: ASSEDRTSDEQY

clone_size: NA
v_call: TRBV4-1
d_call: NA
cdr3_aa: ASSQDWVGGFDGELF

clone_size: many
v_call: TRBV5-1
d_call: NA
cdr3_aa: ASSSRADSYNEQF

clone_size: many
v_call: TRBV29-1
d_call: NA
cdr3_aa: SVDTGNTDTQY

clone_size: NA
v_call: TRBV25-1
d_call: TRBD2
cdr3_aa: ASSDARGLAGVYYEQY